Listed here is a single TCR beta chain. The antigen is unknown. These data belong to a study of a mutant IDH1 vaccine in newly diagnosed glioma. Looking at the study overall: The patients received vaccinations eight times, in weeks 1, 3, 5, 7, 11, 15, 19 and 23. Initiation of the vaccine course occurred 4-6 weeks after radiotherapy alone, or alongside temozolomide cycles. Most patients had radiochemotherapy with temozolomide before enrollment; others had one alone. Study-level findings and limits: Changes to the top peripheral T cell clonotypes appeared unrelated to pseudoprogression.

As for time point: week 11, during vaccination. Mutant IDH1 20-mer peptide, at 300 ug, made up each vaccine dose, with topical imiquimod. The CDR3 is 15 amino acids. Germline CDR1 MNHNY, CDR2 SVGAGI (reference sequence). Trimming removed 6 bases from V and 4 bases from J, with 13 bases in between. Generated by immunoSEQ multiplex PCR, the TCRdb table keeps only in-frame clones and is missing some. The repertoire includes some 64,000 clones, 75% to 85% of them detected once, and around 6.5% sits in the top ten. Sequenced here: PBMCs, sampled from a glioma patient whose treatment included an IDH1 peptide vaccine. The receptor was derived from a man aged 50 or older with glioma. V is TRBV6-6 and J is TRBJ1-6; D unclear. The DNA of the CDR3 is TGTGCCAGCAGCTCTAGCAGCGGATATAATTCACCCCTCCACTTT. This translates into CASSSSSGYNSPLHF.